This note documents a single T cell receptor (beta chain) sequence. Per germline, CDR1 SGHDT and CDR2 YYEEEE. This CDR3 spans 13 amino acids. V gave up 7 bases and J gave up 0 bases, with 11 bases separating them. TCRdb's copy holds only in-frame clones and misses some; the assay was immunoSEQ multiplex PCR. The repertoire holds fewer than 45,000 clones, with around nine tenths as singletons. The sample comes from a study of OX40 agonist ivuxolimab in advanced cancers. For the study at large: The patients received agonistic anti-OX40 (CD134) antibody ivuxolimab. Patients with hepatocellular carcinoma, melanoma, renal cell or head and neck cancer made up the dose-escalation patients.

The origin of this receptor is an adult with an advanced solid tumor such as melanoma, head and neck, liver or kidney cancer. The sequencing used CD4+ or CD8+ T cells sorted from blood, collected in a trial of the OX40 agonist ivuxolimab. The V and J genes are TRBV5-6 and TRBJ2-7; the D gene is possibly TRBD1 (5 bases). The CDR3 spells CASWGRSSYEQYF. CDR3 sequence (DNA): TGTGCCAGCTGGGGCAGGAGCTCCTACGAGCAGTACTTC.